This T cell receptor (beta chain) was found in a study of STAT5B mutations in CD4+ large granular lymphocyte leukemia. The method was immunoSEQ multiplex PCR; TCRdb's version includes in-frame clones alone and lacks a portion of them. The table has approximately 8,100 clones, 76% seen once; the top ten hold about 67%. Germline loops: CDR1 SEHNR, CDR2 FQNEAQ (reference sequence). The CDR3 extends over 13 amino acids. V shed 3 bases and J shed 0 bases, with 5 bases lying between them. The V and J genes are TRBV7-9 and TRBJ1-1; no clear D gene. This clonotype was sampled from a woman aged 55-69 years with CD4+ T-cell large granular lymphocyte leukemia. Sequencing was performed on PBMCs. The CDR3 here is CASSFQMNTEAFF. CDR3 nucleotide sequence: TGTGCCAGCAGCTTTCAGATGAACACTGAAGCTTTCTTT.